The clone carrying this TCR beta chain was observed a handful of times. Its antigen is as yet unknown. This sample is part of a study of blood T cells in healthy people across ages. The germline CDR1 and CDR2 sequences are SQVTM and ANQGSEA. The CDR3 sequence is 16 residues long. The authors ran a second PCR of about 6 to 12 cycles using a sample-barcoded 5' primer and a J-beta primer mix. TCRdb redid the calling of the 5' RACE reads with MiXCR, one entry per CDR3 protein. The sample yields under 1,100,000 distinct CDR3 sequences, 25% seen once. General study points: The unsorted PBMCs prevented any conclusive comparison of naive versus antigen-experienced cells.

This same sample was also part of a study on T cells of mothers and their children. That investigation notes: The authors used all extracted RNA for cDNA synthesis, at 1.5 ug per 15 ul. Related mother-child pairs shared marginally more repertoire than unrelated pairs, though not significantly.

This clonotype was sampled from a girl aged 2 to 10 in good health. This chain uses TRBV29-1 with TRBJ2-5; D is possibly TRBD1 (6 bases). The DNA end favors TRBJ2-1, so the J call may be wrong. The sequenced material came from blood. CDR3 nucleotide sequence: TGCAGCGTAGGGGGTTGGAGGCCCGCTGTCGGGTATGAGCAGTTCTTC. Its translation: CSVGGWRPAVGYEQFF.